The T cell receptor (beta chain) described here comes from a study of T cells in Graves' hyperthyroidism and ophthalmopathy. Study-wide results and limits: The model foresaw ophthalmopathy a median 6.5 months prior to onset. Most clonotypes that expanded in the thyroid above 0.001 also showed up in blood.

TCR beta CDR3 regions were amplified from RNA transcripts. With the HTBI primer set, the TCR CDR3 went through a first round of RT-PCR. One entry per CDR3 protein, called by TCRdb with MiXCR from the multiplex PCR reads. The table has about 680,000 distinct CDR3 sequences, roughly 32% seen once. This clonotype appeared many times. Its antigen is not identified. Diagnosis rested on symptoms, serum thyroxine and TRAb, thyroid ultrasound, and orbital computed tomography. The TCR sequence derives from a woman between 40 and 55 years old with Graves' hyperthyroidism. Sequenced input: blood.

CDR3 sequence reads: CASSSQGQGGETQYF. In DNA, the CDR3 is TGTGCCAGCAGCTCCCAAGGACAGGGAGGGGAGACCCAGTACTTC. This sequence joins TRBV7-9 and TRBJ2-5; the D gene is possibly TRBD1 (8 bases). Trimming stripped 4 bases from V and 5 bases from J, with 17 bases between. The CDR3 consists of 15 residues. Germline-derived CDR1 and CDR2 are SEHNR and FQNEAQ (reference sequence).